This record concerns one T cell receptor beta chain sequence. Its cognate antigen is unknown. The material for each subset, its genomic DNA, was split evenly across several immunoSEQ plates. Generated by immunoSEQ multiplex PCR, the TCRdb table keeps only in-frame clones and is missing some. Among over a million clones listed, 95% to 97% were seen once. The sample originates from a study of shared clonotypes between healthy human individuals. The study's findings and limits: Sampling covered nothing but blood. Tissue TCR repertoires likely differ from those found in blood. Naive subsets tended to show greater estimated richness than memory subsets.

Sequenced sample: naive CD4+ T cells sorted from blood. As to subset: CD45RA+ positively selected. The sequence was obtained from a man in his thirties or forties in good health.

As DNA, the CDR3 is TGTGCCAGCAGTTTATCACCGTACTACGAGCAGTACTTC. Translation: CASSLSPYYEQYF. The V and J genes are TRBV27 and TRBJ2-7; D remains unclear. V was cut by 0 bases and J by 3 bases, with 6 bases left in between. This CDR3 has 13 residues. The germline V gene encodes CDR1 MNHEY and CDR2 SMNVEV (reference sequence).